The entry below gives a single T cell receptor (beta chain) sequence along with its context. Its antigen is unidentified. This sample was taken from a study of cytomegalovirus exposure and HLA in healthy donors. General study results and limits: Roughly uniform depth of sequencing across donors was assumed in presence/absence analyses. The authors later found HLA-associated TCR beta chains more clonally expanded than equally common others. Association with HLA alleles at 0.05 false discovery rate was found for 15,000 or so TCR beta sequences in a later analysis.

Germline CDR1 reads MNHEY; CDR2 reads SMNVEV (reference sequence). Trimming removed 6 bases from V and 6 bases from J; junction bases left unmatched: 3. There are 14 residues in the CDR3. PCR primers comprised 60 Vbeta and 13 Jbeta primers. Data came from immunoSEQ multiplex PCR; TCRdb stores just in-frame clones and leaves some out. The table lists about 130,000 clones, approximately 85% of them singletons. This sequence joins TRBV27 and TRBJ1-6; 9 nucleotides agree with TRBD1. The sample taken for sequencing was PBMCs. The source of this sequence is a boy between 10 and 17 years old in good health and CMV-seronegative. The CDR3 loop is CASRTGGGNSPLHF. In DNA, the CDR3 is TGTGCCAGCAGAACAGGGGGCGGTAATTCACCCCTCCACTTT.